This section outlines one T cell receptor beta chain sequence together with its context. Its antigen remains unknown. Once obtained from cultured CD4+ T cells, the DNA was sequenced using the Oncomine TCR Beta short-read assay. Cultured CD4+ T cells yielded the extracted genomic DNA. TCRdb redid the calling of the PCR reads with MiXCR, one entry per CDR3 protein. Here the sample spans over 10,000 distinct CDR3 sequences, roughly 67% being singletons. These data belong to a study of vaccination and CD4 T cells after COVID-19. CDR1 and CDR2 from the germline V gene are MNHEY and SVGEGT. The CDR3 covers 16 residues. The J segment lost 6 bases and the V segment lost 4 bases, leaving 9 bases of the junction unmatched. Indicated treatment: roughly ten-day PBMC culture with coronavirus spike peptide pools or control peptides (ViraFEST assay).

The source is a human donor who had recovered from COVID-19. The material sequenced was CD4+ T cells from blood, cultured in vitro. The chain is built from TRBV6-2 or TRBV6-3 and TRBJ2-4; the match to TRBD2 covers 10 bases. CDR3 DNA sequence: TGTGCCAGCAGTTTGCTAGCGGGAGAGGGTCTAAACATTCAGTACTTC. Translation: CASSLLAGEGLNIQYF.